The 4 T cell receptor beta chains reported below all come from one sample, sequenced in a study of blood T cell repertoires in COVID-19. The assay was immunoSEQ multiplex PCR, and TCRdb's table has in-frame clones only and misses some. The sample holds some 77,000 clones, about 82% seen once. The sample was peripheral blood. The receptors were sampled from a woman between 55 and 75 years old with acute or convalescent COVID-19.

This clone was seen only a few times. The chain has TRBV4-1 and TRBJ1-1; maybe TRBD1 (5 bases). The germline gives CDR1 MGHRA, CDR2 YSYEKL. The CDR3 loop spans 15 amino acids. V was trimmed by 1 base and J by 1 base, leaving 10 bases between them. CDR3: CASSQVRGRNTEAFF. Written as DNA, the CDR3 is TGCGCCAGCAGCCAAGTTAGGGGCCGGAACACTGAAGCTTTCTTT.

V gene TRBV6-2 or TRBV6-3 combines with J gene TRBJ2-5, with D possibly being TRBD2 (6 bases). The V gene lost 2 bases and the J gene lost 7 bases, with 8 bases spanning the gap. This CDR3 comprises 12 residues. The germline gives CDR1 MNHEY, CDR2 SVGEGT. CDR3 sequence (DNA): TGTGCCAGCAGTTACCTGGGAGGGACCCAGTACTTC. This codes for CASSYLGGTQYF.

The V call is TRBV9, the J call TRBJ2-1; 7 nucleotides align to TRBD2. With 1 base clipped from V and 0 bases from J, the junction kept 4 bases outside the gene matches. This CDR3 region has 16 residues. In germline, CDR1 is SGDLS, CDR2 YYNGEE. The CDR3 here is CASSVYLADSYNEQFF. The CDR3 region has the DNA TGTGCCAGCAGCGTATATCTAGCGGACTCCTACAATGAGCAGTTCTTC.

The chain combines TRBV7-2 with TRBJ2-3, with 15 positions matching TRBD2. CDR1 is SGHTA and CDR2 is FQGNSA in the germline V gene. J lost 2 bases, V lost 5 bases, and 5 bases had no gene match. The CDR3 extends over 17 amino acids. The CDR3 sequence is CASSTGLAGGATDTQYF. Written as DNA, the CDR3 is TGTGCCAGCAGCACGGGACTAGCGGGAGGAGCCACAGATACGCAGTATTTT. The full variable domain, its missing parts supplied by reference TRBV7-2 and TRBJ2-3, is GAGVSQSPSNKVTEKGKDVELRCDPISGHTALYWYRQSLGQGLEFLIYFQGNSAPDKSGLPSDRFSAERTGGSVSTLTIQRTQQEDSAVYLCASSTGLAGGATDTQYFGPGTRLTVL.